The 12 T cell receptor beta chains below come from one sample, sequenced in a study of cytomegalovirus exposure and HLA in healthy donors. The PCR employed 60 Vbeta primers together with 13 Jbeta primers. The table came from immunoSEQ multiplex PCR; TCRdb's copy has only in-frame clones and leaves some out. This table has approximately 81,000 clones, roughly 80% appearing once. The sequencing sample was made of PBMCs. Every receptor here comes from a woman in her 50s in good health and CMV-seronegative.

V is TRBV5-4 and J is TRBJ2-3; 12 bases align to TRBD2. In germline, CDR1 is SGHNT, CDR2 YYREEE (reference sequence). The CDR3 is 16 residues long. After removal of 4 bases from V and 6 bases from J, the junction contained 9 bases not matched to a gene. In DNA form, the CDR3 reads TGTGCCAGCAGCCCCCTACTAGCGGGGGGCGGGGATACGCAGTATTTT. It encodes CASSPLLAGGGDTQYF.

The rearrangement joins TRBV5-1 to TRBJ2-5; 10 bases match TRBD2. The better agreement between TRBJ2-7 and the DNA end casts doubt on the J call. The CDR3 sequence is 15 residues long. The germline CDR1 and CDR2 sequences are SGHRS and YFSETQ. For the CDR3, the DNA is TGCGCCAGCGGCCACGGACTAGCGGTTGGGTACGAGCAGTACTTC. Translated: CASGHGLAVGYEQYF.

The table lists this clone with a count of one. The chain is built from TRBV7-9 and TRBJ2-7; TRBD1 agrees at 9 bases. The CDR3 consists of 14 residues. Germline CDR1 and CDR2: SEHNR and FQNEAQ (reference sequence). The V segment lost 4 bases and the J segment 6 bases; nucleotides outside the gene matches: 7. The CDR3 loop reads CASSSGTGSTEQYV. For the CDR3, the DNA is TGTGCCAGCAGCTCCGGGACAGGGTCTACCGAGCAGTACGTC.

The rearrangement uses TRBV2 and TRBJ1-1; 10 bases are a match to TRBD1. The CDR3 spans 17 residues. V shed 2 bases and J 2 bases; nucleotides not matched to a gene: 8. The germline V gene has CDR1 SNHLY and CDR2 FYNNEI. The CDR3 is CASSETGTGALNTEAFF. The CDR3 nucleotides read TGTGCCAGCAGTGAAACCGGGACAGGGGCCCTAAACACTGAAGCTTTCTTT. The entire variable domain, with the rest obtained from reference TRBV2 and TRBJ1-1, is as follows: EPEVTQTPSHQVTQMGQEVILRCVPISNHLYFYWYRQILGQKVEFLVSFYNNEISEKSEIFDDQFSVERPDGSNFTLKIRSTKLEDSAMYFCASSETGTGALNTEAFFGQGTRLTVV.

CDR3 nucleotide sequence: TGTGCCAGCAGCTTAACCAGGATAAGCTCCTACGAGCAGTACGTC. Translated: CASSLTRISSYEQYV. The V call is TRBV5-8, the J call TRBJ2-7; no definite D call. The CDR3 consists of 15 residues. Trimming cost V 2 bases and J 0 bases, with 12 bases left between them. Germline CDR1 SGHTS, CDR2 YDEGEE.

In this sample, this clone turned up a few times. This sequence joins TRBV7-9 and TRBJ2-5; tentative D call: TRBD1 (6 bases). Germline V gives CDR1 SEHNR, CDR2 FQNEAQ (reference sequence). The V end lost 4 bases, the J end lost 4 bases, and 13 bases lay between the germline ends. The CDR3 runs to 14 residues. The CDR3 loop reads CASSYRQDGETQYF. The CDR3 region has the DNA TGTGCCAGCAGCTACCGACAGGACGGAGAGACCCAGTACTTC.

The V gene is TRBV19, the J gene TRBJ2-1, with 7 bases matching TRBD2. The CDR3 sequence is 15 residues long. The V segment lost 1 base and the J segment 9 bases; nucleotides outside the gene matches: 9. Per germline, CDR1 LNHDA and CDR2 SQIVND (reference sequence). In nucleotides, the CDR3 is TGTGCCAGTAGTATAGGCGGGGGACCCACGGTTGAGCAGTTCTTC. It specifies CASSIGGGPTVEQFF.

This clone was seen just once. The gene calls are TRBV14 and TRBJ1-1, with TRBD1 identical over 7 bases. Germline CDR1 reads SGHDN; CDR2 reads FVKESK. This CDR3 has 18 residues. V lost 4 bases, J lost 2 bases, and 16 bases stayed unmatched. CDR3 loop: CASSRTNRGRGPNTEAFF. CDR3 nucleotide sequence: TGTGCCAGCAGCCGAACAAACAGGGGCCGGGGTCCTAACACTGAAGCTTTCTTT.

The chain is built from TRBV7-2 and TRBJ2-3, with D possibly TRBD1 on 6 matching bases. The CDR3 is made up of 14 amino acids. Trimming took 5 bases from V and 5 from J, leaving 14 bases between them. Germline CDR1 SGHTA, CDR2 FQGNSA. The CDR3 region has the DNA TGTGCCAGCAGCCGAACATCGGGACAAGATACGCAGTATTTT. It yields the protein CASSRTSGQDTQYF.

On this clone itself: This CDR3 is also generated by other DNA sequences in the sample. The V gene is TRBV27, the J gene TRBJ1-1, with D perhaps TRBD1 (5 bases). The V end was cut by 2 bases, the J end by 4 bases, with 11 bases between. Germline CDR1 is MNHEY and CDR2 is SMNVEV (reference sequence). This CDR3 is built from 14 residues. The CDR3 spells CASSLRQGFTEAFF. As DNA, the CDR3 is TGTGCCAGCAGTTTACGGCAGGGATTCACTGAAGCTTTCTTT.

The DNA of the CDR3 is TGTGCCAGCAGTGAGGGGGGGGCGAGAAATGAGCAGTTCTTC. This gives the protein CASSEGGARNEQFF. J is TRBJ2-1 and V is TRBV2; D might be TRBD2 (7 bases). Germline CDR1 is SNHLY and CDR2 is FYNNEI. This CDR3 has 14 residues. Trimming pared 3 bases from V and 7 bases from J, leaving 13 bases between.

This rearrangement joins TRBV9 to TRBJ1-1; TRBD1 matches 9 bases. CDR1 and CDR2 (germline): SGDLS, YYNGEE. The length of the CDR3 is 14 residues. The V segment lost 4 bases and the J segment 7 bases; nucleotides outside the gene matches: 8. CDR3 loop: CASSSLTGGGEAFF. The CDR3 DNA is TGTGCCAGCAGCTCTCTAACAGGGGGCGGTGAAGCTTTCTTT.